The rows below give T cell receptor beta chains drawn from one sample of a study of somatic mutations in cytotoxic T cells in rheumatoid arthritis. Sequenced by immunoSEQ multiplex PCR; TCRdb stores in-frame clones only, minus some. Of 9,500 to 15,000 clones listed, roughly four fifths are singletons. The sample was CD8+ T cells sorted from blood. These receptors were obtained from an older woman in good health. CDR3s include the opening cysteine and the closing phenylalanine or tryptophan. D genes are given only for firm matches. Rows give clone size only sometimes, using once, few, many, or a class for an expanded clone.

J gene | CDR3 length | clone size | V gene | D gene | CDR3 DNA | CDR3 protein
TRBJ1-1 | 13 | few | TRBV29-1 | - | TGCAGCGTTGTGGGAGCAGTCAACACTGAAGCTTTCTTT | CSVVGAVNTEAFF
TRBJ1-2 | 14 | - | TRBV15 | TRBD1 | TGTGCCACCAGCAACGACAGGGGGTACTATGGCTACACCTTC | CATSNDRGYYGYTF
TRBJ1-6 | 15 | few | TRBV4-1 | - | TGTGCCAGCAGCCAAGAGAGGAACTATAATTCACCCCTCCACTTT | CASSQERNYNSPLHF
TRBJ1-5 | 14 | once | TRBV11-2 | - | TGTGCCAGCAGGGGGACAAAGGGCAATCAGCCCCAGCATTTT | CASRGTKGNQPQHF
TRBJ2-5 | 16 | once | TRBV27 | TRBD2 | TGTGCCAGCAGTGCCCTGGCTAGCGGGGACCAAGAGACCCAGTACTTC | CASSALASGDQETQYF
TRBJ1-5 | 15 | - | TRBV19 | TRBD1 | TGTGCCAGTAGTATATGGGGACAGCGAAATCAGCCCCAGCATTTT | CASSIWGQRNQPQHF
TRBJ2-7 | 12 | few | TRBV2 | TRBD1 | TGTGCCAGCAGTTTGACAGGGCTCGAGCAGTACTTC | CASSLTGLEQYF
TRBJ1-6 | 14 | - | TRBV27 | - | TGTGCCAGCAGTTGGGGACAAGATAATTCACCCCTCCACTTT | CASSWGQDNSPLHF
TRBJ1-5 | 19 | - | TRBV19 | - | TGTGCCAGTAGTATAGCTTGGGAGGGCGGGGGCCGGGGCAATCAGCCCCAGCATTTT | CASSIAWEGGGRGNQPQHF
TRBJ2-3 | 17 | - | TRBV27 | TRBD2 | TGTGCCAGCAGTTCATATGCGTCAGGGAGGGTCACAGATACGCAGTATTTT | CASSSYASGRVTDTQYF
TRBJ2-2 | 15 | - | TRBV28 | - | TGTGCCAGCAGTTTTGCAGGGTCAATCACCGGGGAGCTGTTTTTT | CASSFAGSITGELFF
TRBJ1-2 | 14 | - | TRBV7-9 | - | TGTGCCAGCAGCTTATCAGCGGTAAACTATGGCTACACCTTC | CASSLSAVNYGYTF
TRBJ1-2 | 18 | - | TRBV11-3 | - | TGTGCCAGCAGCTCACCGACAACCGAGTACAGGGATTACTATGGCTACACCTTC | CASSSPTTEYRDYYGYTF
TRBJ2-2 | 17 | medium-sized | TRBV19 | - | TGTGCCAGTAGTATAGAAGAAGGACAGTGGATAGCCGGGGAGCTGTTTTTT | CASSIEEGQWIAGELFF
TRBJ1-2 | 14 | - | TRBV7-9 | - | TGTGCCAGCAGCTTAGAGGACAGAAAGGATGGCTACACCTTC | CASSLEDRKDGYTF
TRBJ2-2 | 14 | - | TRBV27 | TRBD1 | TGTGCCAGCAGTTTGTACAGGGGGGCCGGGGAGCTGTTTTTT | CASSLYRGAGELFF
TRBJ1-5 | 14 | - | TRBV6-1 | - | TGTGCCAGCAGTGAAGGGGGGCCAGAGCAGCCCCAGCATTTT | CASSEGGPEQPQHF
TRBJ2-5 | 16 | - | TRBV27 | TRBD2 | TGTGCCAGCAGTCTCTCGACTAGCGGGGCGGTGGAGACCCAGTACTTC | CASSLSTSGAVETQYF
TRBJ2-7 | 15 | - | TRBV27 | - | TGTGCCAGCAGTTTAACGGGACTGAATTCCTACGAGCAGTACTTC | CASSLTGLNSYEQYF
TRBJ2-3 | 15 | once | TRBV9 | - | TGTGCCAGCAGCCTCAGTGGACACATCACAGATACGCAGTATTTT | CASSLSGHITDTQYF
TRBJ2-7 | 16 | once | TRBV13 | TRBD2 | TGTGCCAGCAGCTTAATTAGTGGCGGGGGGGCCTACGAGCAGTACTTC | CASSLISGGGAYEQYF
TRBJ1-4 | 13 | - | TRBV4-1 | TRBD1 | TGCGCCAGCGGGGGCACAGGGGGCGAAAAACTGTTTTTT | CASGGTGGEKLFF
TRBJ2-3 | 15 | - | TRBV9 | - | TGTGCCAGCAGCGTAGAGGGGGGGGTTACAGATACGCAGTATTTT | CASSVEGGVTDTQYF
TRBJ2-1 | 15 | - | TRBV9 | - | TGTGCCAGCAGCGCCGACATGCCCTCCTACAATGAGCAGTTCTTC | CASSADMPSYNEQFF
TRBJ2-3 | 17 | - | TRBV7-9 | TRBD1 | TGTGCCAGCAGCTCACAGGACAGGGCGGCGTACACAGATACGCAGTATTTT | CASSSQDRAAYTDTQYF
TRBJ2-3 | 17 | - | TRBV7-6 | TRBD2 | TGTGCCAGCAGCTTATCGGCTAGCGGGGGGGCCATAGATACGCAGTATTTT | CASSLSASGGAIDTQYF
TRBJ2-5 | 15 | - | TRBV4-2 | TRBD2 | TGTGCCAGCAGCCAAGAGCGGGGGGGCTCGGAGACCCAGTACTTC | CASSQERGGSETQYF
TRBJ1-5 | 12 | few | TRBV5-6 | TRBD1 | TGTGCCAGCAGCTTGGGGGACAGGAGCCAGCATTTT | CASSLGDRSQHF
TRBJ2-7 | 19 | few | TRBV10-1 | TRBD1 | TGCGCCAGTAACTTCCCAGGGGGTCCTGCCCAGTACCACTCCTACGAGCAGTACTTC | CASNFPGGPAQYHSYEQYF
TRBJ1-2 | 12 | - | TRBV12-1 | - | TGTGCCAGTCCGACAGGGGTAAACGGCTACACCTTC | CASPTGVNGYTF
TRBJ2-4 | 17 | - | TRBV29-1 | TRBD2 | TGCAGCGGTAGGGACCTAGCGGGGGGGTGGTCCAAAAACATTCAGTACTTC | CSGRDLAGGWSKNIQYF
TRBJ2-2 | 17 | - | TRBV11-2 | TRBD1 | TGTGCCAGCAGCTTACCCCAGGGACAGCCGGGCGAAAGGGAGCTGTTTTTT | CASSLPQGQPGERELFF
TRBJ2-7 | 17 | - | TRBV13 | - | TGTGCCAGCAGCGTCCGAAGCCTAGGGGGGGCGACCTACGAGCAGTACTTC | CASSVRSLGGATYEQYF
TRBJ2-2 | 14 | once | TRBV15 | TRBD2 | TGTGCCACCCCGCGGGGGACGAGACCCGGGGAGCTGTTTTTT | CATPRGTRPGELFF
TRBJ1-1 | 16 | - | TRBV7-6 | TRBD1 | TGTGCCAGCAGCCCCAGACAGGGCGAAATGAACACTGAAGCTTTCTTT | CASSPRQGEMNTEAFF
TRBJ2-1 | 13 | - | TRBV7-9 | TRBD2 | TGTGCCATTGGCGCGGGGGGGTACAATGAGCAGTTCTTC | CAIGAGGYNEQFF
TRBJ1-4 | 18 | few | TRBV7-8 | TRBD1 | TGTGCCAGCAGCAACGGGACAGGGGGAGTCTTTTCCAGTGAAAAACTGTTTTTT | CASSNGTGGVFSSEKLFF
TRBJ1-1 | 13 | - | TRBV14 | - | TGTGCCAGCAGCCAAGTGTCAGTAACTGAAGCTTTCTTT | CASSQVSVTEAFF
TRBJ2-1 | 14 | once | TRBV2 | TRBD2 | TGTGCCAGCAGTGGACGGGGGGGGAGTAATGAGCAGTTCTTC | CASSGRGGSNEQFF
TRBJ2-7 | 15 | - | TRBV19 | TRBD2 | TGTGCCAGTAGTCCTTATAGCGGGGGATCCTACGAGCAGTACTTC | CASSPYSGGSYEQYF
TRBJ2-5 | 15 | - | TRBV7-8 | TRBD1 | TGTGCCAGCAGCAAAGGACAGGTGGAACAAGAGACCCAGTACTTC | CASSKGQVEQETQYF
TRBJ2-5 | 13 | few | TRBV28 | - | TGTGCCAGCAGTTTGAACTACCAAGAGACCCAGTACTTC | CASSLNYQETQYF
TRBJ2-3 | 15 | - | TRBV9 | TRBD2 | TGTGCCAGCAGCGCTAGCGGGGGTGGAACAGATACGCAGTATTTT | CASSASGGGTDTQYF
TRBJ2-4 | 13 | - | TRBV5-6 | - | TGTGCCAGCAGATCCCCGCTTGAGGTCATTCAGTACTTC | CASRSPLEVIQYF
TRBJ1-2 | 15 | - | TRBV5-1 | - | TGCGCCAGCAGCCCAACAGGGCCCGCTAACTATGGCTACACCTTC | CASSPTGPANYGYTF
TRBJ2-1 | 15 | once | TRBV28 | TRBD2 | TGTGCCAGCGTCATTGGGGGACTAGCATACAATGAGCAGTTCTTC | CASVIGGLAYNEQFF
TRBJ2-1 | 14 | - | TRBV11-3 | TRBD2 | TGTGCCAGCAGCTTAGGGGCTGGGAGGGATGAGCAGTTCTTC | CASSLGAGRDEQFF
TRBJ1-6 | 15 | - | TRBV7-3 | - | TGTGCCAGCAGCTTGGGAGGGGGGACGGATTCACCCCTCCACTTT | CASSLGGGTDSPLHF
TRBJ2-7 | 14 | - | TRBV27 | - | TGTGCCAGCAGTTTATACCCAGGGGCCTACGAGCAGTACTTC | CASSLYPGAYEQYF
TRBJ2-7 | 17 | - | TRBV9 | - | TGTGCCAGCAGCGCCAGCCCCCGTACAGGGTTTTTCAGTGAGCAGTACTTC | CASSASPRTGFFSEQYF
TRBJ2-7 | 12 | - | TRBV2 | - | TGTGCCAGTCAGGGCCTCGGCTACGAGCAGTACTTC | CASQGLGYEQYF
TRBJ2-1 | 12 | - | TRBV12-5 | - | TGTGCTAGTGGTCCTGGGGAGAATGAGCAGTTCTTC | CASGPGENEQFF
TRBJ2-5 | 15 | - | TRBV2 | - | TGTGCCAGCAGTGACTTACTAGCTAGTGCAGAGACCCAGTACTTC | CASSDLLASAETQYF
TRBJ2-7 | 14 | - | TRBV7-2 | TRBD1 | TGTGCCAGCAGCTACGGACAGGGCCTCTACGAGCAGTACTTC | CASSYGQGLYEQYF
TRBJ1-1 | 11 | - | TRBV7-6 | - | TGTGCCAGCAGCTCAAACACTGAAGCTTTCTTT | CASSSNTEAFF
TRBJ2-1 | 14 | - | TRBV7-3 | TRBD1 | TGTGCCAGCAGCTTTGGACAGGGCTACAATGAGCAGTTCTTC | CASSFGQGYNEQFF
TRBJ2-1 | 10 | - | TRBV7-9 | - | TGTGCCAGCAGTGGGAGGGGGGAGTTCTTC | CASSGRGEFF
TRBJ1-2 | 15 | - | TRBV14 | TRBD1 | TGTGCCAGCAGCGGGGGACAGGGGGTGAACTATGGCTACACCTTC | CASSGGQGVNYGYTF
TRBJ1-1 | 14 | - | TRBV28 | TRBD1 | TGTGCCATACAGGGGTCTTGGGGAAACACTGAAGCTTTCTTT | CAIQGSWGNTEAFF
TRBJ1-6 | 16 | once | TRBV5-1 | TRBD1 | TGCGCCAGCAGTTCAGGGGGCCAGGGAAATAATTCACCCCTCCACTTT | CASSSGGQGNNSPLHF